A selection of T cell receptor beta chains follows, all from one sample in a study of metastatic and nonmetastatic thyroid tumors. TCRdb re-clonotyped the PCR reads via MiXCR. Of about 35,000 clones listed, around 28% were seen once; the top ten hold less than 9.5%. The sequencing sample was made of blood. All receptors come from a female donor with papillary thyroid cancer or a benign thyroid nodule (not recorded which). Some clones in this sample may be carry-over from other donors' samples. Both conserved end residues are trimmed from each CDR3.

v_gene	j_gene	CDR3aa
TRBV30	TRBJ2-3	AWSRTSGGADTQY
TRBV11-1	TRBJ1-1	AGSPRSGTVNTEAF
TRBV6-1	TRBJ1-1	ASKREWNTEAF
TRBV20-1	TRBJ1-2	SARARTPMGFT
TRBV19	TRBJ2-7	ASSIGLSYNEQY
TRBV7-3	TRBJ2-2	ASSPRGGTNTGELF
TRBV30	TRBJ1-1	AWSVGSGTEAF
TRBV5-1	TRBJ1-2	ASRPRDRGQGYGFT
TRBV5-1	TRBJ2-3	ASSLGGTTGSFSDTQY
TRBV27	TRBJ2-7	ASSVSEISYEQY
TRBV11-2	TRBJ2-7	ASSWRGSYEKY
TRBV13	TRBJ2-7	ASSLDTGPCEQY
TRBV12-3/TRBV12-4	TRBJ1-2	ASSQGGDDYGYT
TRBV12-3/TRBV12-4	TRBJ2-1	ASGTRTGETYNEQF
TRBV30	TRBJ1-3	AWSVEGGNTIY
TRBV19	TRBJ2-6	ASSPNSGSGANVLT
TRBV19	TRBJ1-1	ASSSQLGQGEFPEAF
TRBV20-1	TRBJ2-7	SAGGSGRGEQY
TRBV4-2	TRBJ2-3	ASSSYTDTQY
TRBV5-6	TRBJ1-1	ASSFLRTENTEAF
TRBV11-2	TRBJ2-3	ASSLDLGLGTDTQY
TRBV2	TRBJ2-1	ASSDLRRESKSKYNEQF
TRBV30	TRBJ1-5	AWIPQAYSNQPQH
TRBV18	TRBJ2-7	ASSSGQGGSYEQY
TRBV6-5	TRBJ2-6	ASSYAITGANVLT
TRBV19	TRBJ1-6	ASSSRTGGLSPLH
TRBV20-1	TRBJ2-3	SAKGTSYADTQY
TRBV6-5	TRBJ2-5	ASSYRAPQETQY
TRBV7-3	TRBJ1-1	ASSSQQITNTEAF
TRBV28	TRBJ1-4	ASSPGQVSTNEKLF
TRBV7-9	TRBJ1-2	ASSRLEANYGYT
TRBV18	TRBJ1-2	ASSPPTGYGYT
TRBV11-2	TRBJ2-3	ASSGRTSGSSGTDTQY
TRBV28	TRBJ2-3	ASSFDRVSDTQY
TRBV6-1	TRBJ1-1	ASNRHVADEAF
TRBV11-2	TRBJ2-5	ASIFRRSGLVSEETQY
TRBV4-2	TRBJ2-2	ASSQDLGNTGELF
TRBV20-1	TRBJ2-7	SALTPGTGPYEQY
TRBV24-1	TRBJ2-5	ATSDHGHQETQY
TRBV20-1	TRBJ1-1	SARGQGHRYTEAF
TRBV20-1	TRBJ1-2	SARVRGRVLALSYT
TRBV6-5	TRBJ1-4	ASSSTADPNEKLF
TRBV6-1	TRBJ2-7	ASSESREPSNEQY
TRBV12-3/TRBV12-4	TRBJ2-1	ASSVGLAPGDEQF
TRBV12-3/TRBV12-4	TRBJ1-2	ASSLMGWGQDGYT
TRBV7-6	TRBJ2-7	ASSSPTEQY
TRBV24-1	TRBJ2-5	ATSDQSTGTGRPQETQY
TRBV12-3/TRBV12-4	TRBJ2-7	ASSWQGSYEQY
TRBV20-1	TRBJ2-3	SARGQGAVFHSTDTQY
TRBV20-1	TRBJ1-5	SAAGGFDNQPQH
TRBV20-1	TRBJ2-1	SAFGPNSYNEQF
TRBV6-4	TRBJ2-1	ASSEGLDYNEQF